This record covers a single T cell receptor beta chain. MiXCR, applied by TCRdb to the 5' RACE reads, yields one record per CDR3 protein. The sample records approximately 61,000 distinct CDR3 sequences, around 6.9% being singletons. This sample is drawn from a study of T cells after yellow fever vaccination. The V gene end was trimmed by 1 base and the J gene end by 6 bases; junction bases not matched to a gene: 11. This CDR3 comprises 17 residues. From germline, CDR1 is SGHTA and CDR2 FQGTGA. The chain couples TRBV7-3 to TRBJ2-1; 8 bases align to TRBD2. This material consisted of CD8+ T cells sorted from PBMCs, taken on the day of the first yellow fever vaccination. The TCR originated in a man younger than 30 who received the YFV17D yellow fever vaccine. The CDR3 protein is CASSLNPGGPPVNEQFF. The CDR3 region has the DNA TGTGCCAGCAGCTTAAATCCGGGGGGGCCCCCCGTCAATGAGCAGTTCTTC.